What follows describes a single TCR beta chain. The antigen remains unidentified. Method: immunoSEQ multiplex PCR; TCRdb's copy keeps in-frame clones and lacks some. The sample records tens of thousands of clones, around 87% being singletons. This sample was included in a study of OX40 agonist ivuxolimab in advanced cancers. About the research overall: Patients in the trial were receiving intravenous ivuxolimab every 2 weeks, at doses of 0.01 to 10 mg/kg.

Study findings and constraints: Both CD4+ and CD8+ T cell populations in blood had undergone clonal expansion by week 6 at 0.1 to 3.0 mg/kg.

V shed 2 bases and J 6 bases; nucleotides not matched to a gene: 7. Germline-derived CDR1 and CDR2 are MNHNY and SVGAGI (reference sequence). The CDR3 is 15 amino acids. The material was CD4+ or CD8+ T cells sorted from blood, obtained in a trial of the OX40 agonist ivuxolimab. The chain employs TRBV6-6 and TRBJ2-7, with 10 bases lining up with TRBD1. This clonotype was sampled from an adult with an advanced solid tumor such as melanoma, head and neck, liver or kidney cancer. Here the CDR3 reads CASSYASGTGVEQYF. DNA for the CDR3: TGTGCCAGCAGTTACGCTTCCGGGACAGGGGTCGAGCAGTACTTC.